These 17 T cell receptor beta chains were all obtained from the same sample, sequenced in a study of blood T cells in healthy people across ages. It was with a sample-barcoded 5' primer and a J-beta primer mix that a second PCR of about 6 to 12 cycles was run. TCRdb reprocessed the 5' RACE reads via MiXCR and lists one record per CDR3 protein. The sample shows 600,000 or so distinct CDR3 sequences, around 48% of them seen only once. Sequenced: blood. The receptors stem from an elderly man in good health.

This chain links TRBV5-1 with TRBJ2-7, with 7 bases identical to TRBD1. CDR3 length: 16 amino acids. Losses at the gene ends were 1 base for V and 2 bases for J; bases not matched to a gene: 9. The germline V gene has CDR1 SGHRS and CDR2 YFSETQ. The CDR3 nucleotides are TGCGCCAGCAGCTTGAATTCCGGGACAGTACCCTACGAGCAGTACTTC. It encodes CASSLNSGTVPYEQYF.

The chain has TRBV20-1 and TRBJ2-1; D gene uncertain. Germline V gene lookup returns CDR1 DFQATT and CDR2 SNEGSKA (reference sequence). The CDR3 is made up of 16 amino acids. Trimming left V 6 bases short and J 5 bases short, with 23 bases between. Here the CDR3 DNA reads TGCAGTGCCCTCAAACTCGACTCTTTCTCGGACAATGAGCAGTTCTTC. This gives the protein CSALKLDSFSDNEQFF.

The chain is built from TRBV20-1 and TRBJ2-1; 9 bases agree with TRBD2. The end of the DNA aligns better with TRBJ2-7, so the J call may be wrong. Germline loops: CDR1 DFQATT, CDR2 SNEGSKA (reference sequence). The CDR3 sequence is 12 residues long. In DNA form, the CDR3 reads TGCAGTTCGACTAGCGGAGATGACGAGCAGTACTTC. This translates into CSSTSGDDEQYF.

The sample holds many counts of this clonotype. V and J are TRBV6-5 and TRBJ2-7; 10 bases line up with TRBD1. V shed 3 bases, J shed 0 bases, and the junction held 2 bases outside the gene matches. The germline V gene encodes CDR1 MNHEY and CDR2 SVGAGI. The CDR3 contains 15 residues. The CDR3 loop is CASSYGQGVSYEQYF. CDR3 nucleotides: TGTGCCAGCAGTTATGGACAGGGGGTCTCCTACGAGCAGTACTTC.

With regard to this clonotype: Sequence at one end of the junction differs from germline and may be a read error. The chain's CDR3 is CASSEAGNTGELLF. The CDR3 DNA follows: TGTGCCAGCAGTGAAGCGGGGAACACCGGGGAGCTGCTTTTT. The genes are TRBV2 and TRBJ2-2; TRBD2 is a possible D gene (5 bases). Per the germline V gene, CDR1 is SNHLY and CDR2 is FYNNEI. There are 14 residues in the CDR3.

The genes are TRBV7-6 and TRBJ2-1; D unclear. The CDR3 has 14 residues. Trimming cost V 4 bases and J 14 bases, with 21 bases left between them. Germline V gene data show CDR1 as SGHVS and CDR2 as FNYEAQ. This chain's CDR3 is CASSSRALKGGEFF. In DNA form, the CDR3 reads TGTGCCAGCAGCTCTCGAGCCCTTAAGGGCGGCGAGTTCTTC.

The chain recombines TRBV5-1 with TRBJ2-5; the match to TRBD2 covers 7 bases. V dropped 7 bases and J dropped 2; count of bases not matched to a gene: 11. The germline CDR1 and CDR2 sequences are SGHRS and YFSETQ. This CDR3 spans 15 amino acids. The CDR3 spells CASCEAGFSQETQYF. The CDR3 DNA follows: TGCGCCAGCTGTGAAGCGGGATTTTCTCAAGAGACCCAGTACTTC.

In its sample, this clonotype was seen once. V gene TRBV7-2 combines with J gene TRBJ2-1; TRBD1 aligns across 8 bases. The J call is uncertain, as TRBJ2-7 better fits the DNA end. CDR1 is SGHTA and CDR2 is FQGNSA in the germline V gene. The CDR3 runs 15 residues. CDR3 residues: CASSFPGQGKDEQYF. In DNA, the CDR3 is TGTGCCAGCAGCTTCCCCGGACAGGGAAAGGACGAGCAGTACTTC.

This sequence joins TRBV20-1 and TRBJ2-7; D is unresolved. V was clipped by 0 bases and J by 1 base, with 10 bases between them. Germline V CDR1 and CDR2: DFQATT, SNEGSKA (reference sequence). This CDR3 is 14 amino acids long. As DNA, the CDR3 is TGCAGTGCTAGAGATCCCGGCGGATCCTACGAGCAGTACTTC. Its protein is CSARDPGGSYEQYF.

This clonotype was detected a few times. V gene TRBV6-2 or TRBV6-3 combines with J gene TRBJ2-7; 9 bases agree with TRBD2. Trimming cost V 6 bases and J 4 bases; bases outside gene matches: 4. CDR3 length equals 13 residues. The germline V gene has CDR1 MNHEY and CDR2 SVGEGT. The CDR3 protein is CASRVAGVYEQYF. The CDR3 DNA follows: TGTGCCAGCAGGGTAGCGGGAGTATACGAGCAGTACTTC.

The chain has TRBV29-1 and TRBJ2-5; the match to TRBD2 covers 7 bases. Germline V gives CDR1 SQVTM, CDR2 ANQGSEA. The CDR3 runs 15 residues. Germline trimming cut 3 bases from V and 0 bases from J; bases unmatched to any gene: 7. The CDR3 protein is CSVDKRGGDQETQYF. CDR3 sequence (DNA): TGCAGCGTTGATAAGAGGGGAGGGGACCAAGAGACCCAGTACTTC.

This clonotype was detected only a few times. The chain has TRBV27 and TRBJ2-6; no firm D call. The germline V gene has CDR1 MNHEY and CDR2 SMNVEV (reference sequence). This CDR3 comprises 17 residues. With 2 bases removed from V and 0 bases from J, the gap between germline ends came to 11 bases. The CDR3 sequence: CASSLRDPRSGANVLTF. The CDR3 coding sequence is TGTGCCAGCAGTTTACGCGATCCCCGCTCTGGGGCCAACGTCCTGACTTTC.

Here the CDR3 DNA reads TGTGCCAGCAGCCCCGGACAGGCCATCCAGCAGTACTTC. Translated: CASSPGQAIQQYF. This chain links TRBV7-9 with TRBJ2-5; TRBD1 matches 7 bases. Trimming took 5 bases from V and 11 from J; bases not matched to a gene: 11. This CDR3 spans 13 amino acids. Looked up from germline, CDR1 is SEHNR and CDR2 is FQNEAQ (reference sequence).

This chain joins TRBV15 and TRBJ2-7; D is unclear. The CDR3 sequence is 13 residues long. Germline assignment: CDR1 LNHNV and CDR2 YYDKDF (reference sequence). V was cut by 0 bases and J by 3 bases, with 6 bases left in between. The CDR3, as DNA: TGTGCCACCAGCAGAGATTTTGGCTACGAGCAGTACTTC. Translation gives CATSRDFGYEQYF.

As to this clonotype: A much bigger clone sits one base away, suggesting this may be a read error. V gene TRBV6-6 combines with J gene TRBJ2-1; the match to TRBD2 covers 10 bases. This CDR3 has 13 amino acids. The germline V gene has CDR1 MNHNY and CDR2 SVGAGI (reference sequence). Losses at the gene ends were 7 bases for V and 9 bases for J; bases not matched to a gene: 6. CDR3 sequence reads: CASKRGGPGEQFF. CDR3 coding DNA: TGTGCCAGCAAGCGGGGGGGACCAGGTGAGCAGTTCTTC.

The rearrangement uses TRBV6-6 and TRBJ1-1, with TRBD1 identical over 9 bases. CDR1 MNHNY and CDR2 SVGAGI come from the germline V gene (reference sequence). With V trimmed by 0 bases and J by 8 bases, 4 bases remained unmatched. The CDR3 contains 14 residues. CDR3 loop: CASSYSTDRGEAFF. The CDR3 DNA sequence: TGTGCCAGCAGTTACTCTACCGACAGGGGGGAAGCTTTCTTT.

This rearrangement joins TRBV4-3 to TRBJ2-3, with a tentative D call TRBD2 (6 bases). From germline, CDR1 is LGHNA and CDR2 YSLEER. Trimming took 0 bases from V and 11 from J, leaving 18 bases between them. The CDR3 covers 15 residues. CDR3 DNA sequence: TGCGCCAGCAGCCAAGATGGGGGAGGAGGAAATGAGCAGTATTTT. Its translation is CASSQDGGGGNEQYF.